The subject of this entry is one T cell receptor beta chain. Antigen: not known. The data originate from a study of monozygotic twins with inflammatory bowel disease. General study findings and limits: It was not supported that a single strong signal or clonotype was associated with IBD. Compared with healthy twins, IBD patients shared fewer clonotypes with others, especially with disease activity.

Following a re-call of the 5' RACE reads, TCRdb has one entry per CDR3 protein and lacks DNA. The sample holds approximately 400,000 distinct CDR3 sequences. Germline lookup yields CDR1 SGHRS and CDR2 YFSETQ. The CDR3 is 14 amino acids. The sequenced sample consisted of blood. This clonotype was obtained from a human donor with ulcerative colitis or Crohn's disease, or a healthy co-twin of an affected twin (not recorded which). The chain couples TRBV5-1 to TRBJ2-5. CDR3 residues: CASSLVRLGETQYF.